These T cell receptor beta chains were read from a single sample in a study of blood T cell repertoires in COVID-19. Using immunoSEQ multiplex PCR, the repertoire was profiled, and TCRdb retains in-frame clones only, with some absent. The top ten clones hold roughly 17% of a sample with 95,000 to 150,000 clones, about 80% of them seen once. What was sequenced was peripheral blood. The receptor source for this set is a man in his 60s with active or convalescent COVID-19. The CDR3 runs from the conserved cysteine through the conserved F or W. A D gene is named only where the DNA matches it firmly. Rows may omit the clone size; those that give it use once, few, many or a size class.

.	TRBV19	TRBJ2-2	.	TGTGCCAGTAGCAGTAGCTCAACCGGGGGCGGGGAGCTGTTTTTT	CASSSSSTGGGELFF
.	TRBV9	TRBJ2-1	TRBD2	TGTGCCAGCAGCAGCGGGACTAGCGGGACTGAGCAGTTCTTC	CASSSGTSGTEQFF
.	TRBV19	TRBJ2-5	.	TGTGCCAGTAGTATAGGGGGCGGGGCTGGTGCGGAGACCCAGTACTTC	CASSIGGGAGAETQYF
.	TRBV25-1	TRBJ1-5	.	TGTGCCAGCAGTGAATGTAAAGGCAGGGGATACAATCAGCCCCAGCATTTT	CASSECKGRGYNQPQHF
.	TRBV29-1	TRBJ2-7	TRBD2	TGCAGCGTCGAGCGTCTAGCGGGAACCTACGAGCAGTACTTC	CSVERLAGTYEQYF
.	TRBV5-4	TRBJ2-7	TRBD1	TGTGCCAGCACCCGGGACAGGGTGAGCGAGCAGTACTTC	CASTRDRVSEQYF
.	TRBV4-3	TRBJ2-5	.	TGCGCCAGCAGCCAAGAATTGCACAGGTCGGAGACCCAGTACTTC	CASSQELHRSETQYF
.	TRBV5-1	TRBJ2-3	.	TGCGCCAGCAGCTTGGGACAAGGAGATACGCAGTATTTT	CASSLGQGDTQYF
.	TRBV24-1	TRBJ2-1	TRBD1	TGTGCCACCAGTGATACAACAGGGGACAATGAGCAGTTCTTC	CATSDTTGDNEQFF
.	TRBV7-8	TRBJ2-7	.	TGTGCCAGCAGCTTAGGTTTGGGGGGGCGCGAGCAGTACTTC	CASSLGLGGREQYF
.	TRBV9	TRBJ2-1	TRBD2	TGTGCCAGCAGCGTAGGGGTTAGCGGGAGCAATGAGCAGTTCTTC	CASSVGVSGSNEQFF
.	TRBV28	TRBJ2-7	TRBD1	TGTGCCAGCAGTTTATGGGACAGGGGGCACGACGAGCAGTACTTC	CASSLWDRGHDEQYF
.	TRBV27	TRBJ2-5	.	TGTGCCAGCAGTTTATATCGGGGGGCGAAGACCCAGTACTTC	CASSLYRGAKTQYF
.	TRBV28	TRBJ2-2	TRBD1	TGTGCCAGCATAAAGGGACAGGGGGTTGCCGGGGAGCTGTTTTTT	CASIKGQGVAGELFF
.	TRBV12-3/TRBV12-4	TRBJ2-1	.	TGTGCCAGCAGTTTAGCGAGGCCCGCAGAGCAGTTCTTC	CASSLARPAEQFF
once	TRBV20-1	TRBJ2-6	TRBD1	TGCAGTGCTAGTTCCGGGACAGGGGCTGGGGCCAACGTCCTGACTTTC	CSASSGTGAGANVLTF
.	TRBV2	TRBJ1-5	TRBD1	TGTGCCAGCAGTGGGGACAGGTCGCGCTCCAATCAGCCCCAGCATTTT	CASSGDRSRSNQPQHF
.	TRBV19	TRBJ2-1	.	TGTGCCAGTAGTGTCACCGGGTCCCCTGAGCAGTTCTTC	CASSVTGSPEQFF
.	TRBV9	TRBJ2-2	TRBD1	TGTGCCAGCAGCCCCCAATCAGGGGGCGACACCGGGGAGCTGTTTTTT	CASSPQSGGDTGELFF
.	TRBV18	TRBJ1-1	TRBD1	TGTGCCAGCTCAAGAGCCGGGACAGGGATGAACACTGAAGCTTTCTTT	CASSRAGTGMNTEAFF
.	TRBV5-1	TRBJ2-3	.	TGCGCCAGCAGCTTGAACCAGGGCACAGATACGCAGTATTTT	CASSLNQGTDTQYF
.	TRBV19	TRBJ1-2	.	TGTGCCAGTAGTATAGATCCTGAGGGCGCTTATGGCTACACCTTC	CASSIDPEGAYGYTF